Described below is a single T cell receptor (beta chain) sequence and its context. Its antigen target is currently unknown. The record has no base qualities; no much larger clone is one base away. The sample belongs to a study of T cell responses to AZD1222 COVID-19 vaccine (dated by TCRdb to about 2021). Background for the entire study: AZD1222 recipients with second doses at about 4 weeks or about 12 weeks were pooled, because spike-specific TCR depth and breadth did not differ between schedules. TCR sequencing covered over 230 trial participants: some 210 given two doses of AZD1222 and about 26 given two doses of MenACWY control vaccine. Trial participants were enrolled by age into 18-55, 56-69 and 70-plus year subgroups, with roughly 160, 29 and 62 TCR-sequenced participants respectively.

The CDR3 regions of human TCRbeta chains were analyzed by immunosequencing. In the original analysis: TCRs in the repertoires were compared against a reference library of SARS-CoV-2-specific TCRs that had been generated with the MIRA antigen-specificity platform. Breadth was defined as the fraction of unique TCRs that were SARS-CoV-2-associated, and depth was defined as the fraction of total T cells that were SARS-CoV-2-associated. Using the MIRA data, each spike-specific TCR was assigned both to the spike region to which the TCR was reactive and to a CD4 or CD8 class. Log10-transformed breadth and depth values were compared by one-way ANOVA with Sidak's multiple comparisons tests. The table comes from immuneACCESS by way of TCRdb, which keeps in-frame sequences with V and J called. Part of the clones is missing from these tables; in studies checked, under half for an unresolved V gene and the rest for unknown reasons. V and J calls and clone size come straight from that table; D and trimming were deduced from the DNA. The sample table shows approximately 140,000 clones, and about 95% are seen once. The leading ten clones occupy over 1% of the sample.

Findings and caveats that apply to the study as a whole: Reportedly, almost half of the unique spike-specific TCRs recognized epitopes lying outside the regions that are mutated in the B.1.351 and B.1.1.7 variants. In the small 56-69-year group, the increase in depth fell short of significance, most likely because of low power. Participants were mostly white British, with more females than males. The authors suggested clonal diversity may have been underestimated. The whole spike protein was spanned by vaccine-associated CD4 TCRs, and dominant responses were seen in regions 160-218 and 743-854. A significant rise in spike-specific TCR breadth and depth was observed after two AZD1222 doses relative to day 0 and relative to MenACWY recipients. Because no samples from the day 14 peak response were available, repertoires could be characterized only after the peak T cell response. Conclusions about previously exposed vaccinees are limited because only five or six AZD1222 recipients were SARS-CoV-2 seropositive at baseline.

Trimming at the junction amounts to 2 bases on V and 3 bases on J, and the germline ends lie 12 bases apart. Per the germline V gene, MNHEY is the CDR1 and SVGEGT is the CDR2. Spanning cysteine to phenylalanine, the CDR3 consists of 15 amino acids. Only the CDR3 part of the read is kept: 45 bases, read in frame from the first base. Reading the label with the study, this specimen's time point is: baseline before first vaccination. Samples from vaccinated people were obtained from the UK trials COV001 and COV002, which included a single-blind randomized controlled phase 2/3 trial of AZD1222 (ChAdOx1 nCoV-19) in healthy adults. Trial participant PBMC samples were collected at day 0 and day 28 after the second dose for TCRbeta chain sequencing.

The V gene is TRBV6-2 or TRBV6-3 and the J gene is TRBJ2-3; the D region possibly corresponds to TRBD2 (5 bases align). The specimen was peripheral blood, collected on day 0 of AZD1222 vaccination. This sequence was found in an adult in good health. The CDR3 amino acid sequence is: CASSYGQPGTDTQYF. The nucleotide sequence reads TGTGCCAGCAGTTACGGCCAGCCGGGGACAGATACGCAGTATTTT.